These T cell receptor beta chains were read from a single sample in a study of blood T cell repertoires in COVID-19. Sequenced by immunoSEQ multiplex PCR; TCRdb stores in-frame clones only, minus some. Of around 50,000 clones listed, 82% are singletons. Sequenced: peripheral blood. The receptors stem from a woman aged 55-69 years with acute or convalescent COVID-19. Each CDR3 is given with its conserved first and last residue. The D gene is left open where the match is weak. Clone size is stated in some rows and not others, as once, few, many or a class when expanded.

>TRBJ1-5|once|TRBD1|TRBV6-1
CAGSETGGGNQPQHF
TGTGCCGGCAGTGAGACAGGGGGAGGCAATCAGCCCCAGCATTTT
>TRBJ1-5|NA|NA|TRBV5-6
CASSLIGVGNQPQHF
TGTGCCAGCAGCTTGATAGGGGTAGGCAATCAGCCCCAGCATTTT
>TRBJ1-5|NA|TRBD1|TRBV10-3
CATREGADQPQHF
TGTGCCACCCGGGAGGGGGCCGATCAGCCCCAGCATTTT
>TRBJ2-7|once|TRBD2|TRBV3-1/TRBV3-2
CASTGGGGTYEQYF
TGTGCCAGCACGGGCGGCGGGGGGACATACGAGCAGTACTTC
>TRBJ1-1|NA|NA|TRBV18
CASSPTLLAPAVEAFF
TGTGCCAGCTCCCCCACCTTACTAGCTCCAGCTGTTGAAGCTTTCTTT
>TRBJ1-2|NA|NA|TRBV11-2
CASSLDMSVGYTF
TGTGCCAGCAGCTTAGACATGAGTGTCGGCTACACCTTC
>TRBJ2-7|NA|TRBD1|TRBV5-4
CASRKDRDLYEQYF
TGTGCCAGCAGAAAGGACAGGGACCTTTACGAGCAGTACTTC
>TRBJ1-2|NA|NA|TRBV18
CASSPSTGHLYGYTF
TGTGCCAGCTCACCGTCAACGGGACATCTCTATGGCTACACCTTC
>TRBJ1-1|NA|TRBD1|TRBV10-3
CAISRTGYTEAFF
TGTGCCATCAGTCGGACAGGCTACACTGAAGCTTTCTTT
>TRBJ2-7|large|NA|TRBV7-9
CASSFSGDISYEQYF
TGTGCCAGCAGCTTCTCAGGGGATATTTCCTACGAGCAGTACTTC
>TRBJ2-5|NA|TRBD2|TRBV24-1
CATSERGARETQYF
TGTGCCACCAGTGAGCGGGGGGCGCGGGAGACCCAGTACTTC
>TRBJ2-1|NA|TRBD1|TRBV5-1
CASSFQGQNNEQFF
TGCGCCAGCAGCTTCCAGGGACAGAACAATGAGCAGTTCTTC
>TRBJ1-4|once|NA|TRBV9
CASSYRTGEKLFF
TGTGCCAGCAGTTACAGGACGGGCGAAAAACTGTTTTTT
>TRBJ1-5|NA|NA|TRBV6-5
CASSPREKGNQPQHF
TGTGCCAGCAGCCCCCGGGAAAAGGGCAATCAGCCCCAGCATTTT
>TRBJ2-2|few|NA|TRBV24-1
CATSDSRAVGTGELFF
TGTGCCACCAGTGATTCCCGAGCGGTGGGCACCGGGGAGCTGTTTTTT
>TRBJ2-6|NA|NA|TRBV7-3
CASSLEGRHSGANVLTF
TGTGCCAGCAGCTTAGAGGGCAGGCACTCTGGGGCCAACGTCCTGACTTTC
>TRBJ1-5|NA|TRBD1|TRBV19
CASFQGGRGGNQPQHF
TGTGCCAGTTTCCAGGGGGGCAGGGGAGGCAATCAGCCCCAGCATTTT
>TRBJ2-1|once|TRBD1|TRBV24-1
CATSDKSGGPLGEQFF
TGTGCCACCAGTGATAAATCAGGGGGCCCCCTGGGTGAGCAGTTCTTC
>TRBJ2-7|NA|TRBD1|TRBV27
CASSSTGGESYEQYF
TGTGCCAGCAGTTCGACAGGGGGCGAGTCCTACGAGCAGTACTTC
>TRBJ1-2|NA|NA|TRBV19
CASSIMMTENYGYTF
TGTGCCAGTAGTATAATGATGACAGAGAACTATGGCTACACCTTC
>TRBJ1-2|few|TRBD1|TRBV5-4
CASSLDRATNYGYTF
TGTGCCAGCAGCCTAGACAGGGCTACTAACTATGGCTACACCTTC
>TRBJ1-1|NA|NA|TRBV5-1
CASSSGVDSTEAFF
TGCGCCAGCAGCTCGGGAGTCGACAGCACTGAAGCTTTCTTT
>TRBJ2-3|once|TRBD2|TRBV19
CASSTTSGGPDTQYF
TGTGCCAGTAGTACCACTAGCGGGGGCCCAGATACGCAGTATTTT
>TRBJ1-1|NA|TRBD1|TRBV6-5
CATATGGMNTEAFF
TGTGCCACCGCGACAGGGGGTATGAACACTGAAGCTTTCTTT
>TRBJ2-7|once|NA|TRBV6-5
CASTNLQGSSYEQYF
TGTGCCAGCACCAATCTCCAGGGGAGCTCCTACGAGCAGTACTTC
>TRBJ1-6|once|NA|TRBV24-1
CATSVGSPYNSPLHF
TGTGCCACCAGTGTGGGGAGTCCCTATAATTCACCCCTCCACTTT
>TRBJ2-1|NA|TRBD2|TRBV3-1/TRBV3-2
CASSQDLAGGSSYNEQFF
TGTGCCAGCAGCCAAGACCTAGCGGGGGGAAGCTCCTACAATGAGCAGTTCTTC
>TRBJ2-3|NA|NA|TRBV27
CASRSGSTDTQYF
TGTGCCAGCAGGTCAGGGAGCACAGATACGCAGTATTTT
>TRBJ1-3|NA|TRBD1|TRBV30
CAWGDHRGDTIYF
TGTGCCTGGGGAGATCACAGGGGGGACACCATATATTTT
>TRBJ2-6|few|NA|TRBV29-1
CSVVGGDSGANVLTF
TGCAGCGTTGTTGGCGGTGACTCTGGGGCCAACGTCCTGACTTTC
>TRBJ2-3|NA|NA|TRBV11-2
CASSLQGFGDTQYF
TGTGCCAGCAGCTTACAGGGTTTCGGAGATACGCAGTATTTT